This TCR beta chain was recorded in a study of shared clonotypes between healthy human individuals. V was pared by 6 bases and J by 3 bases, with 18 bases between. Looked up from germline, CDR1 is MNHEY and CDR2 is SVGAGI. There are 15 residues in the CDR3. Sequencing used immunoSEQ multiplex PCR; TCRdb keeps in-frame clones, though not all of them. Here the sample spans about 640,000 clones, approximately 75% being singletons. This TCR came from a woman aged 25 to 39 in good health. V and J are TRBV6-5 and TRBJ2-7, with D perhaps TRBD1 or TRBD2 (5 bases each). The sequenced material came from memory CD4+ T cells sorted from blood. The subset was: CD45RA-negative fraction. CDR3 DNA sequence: TGTGCCAGCAGGTTCCCCGGGACGGCAGACTACGAGCAGTACTTC. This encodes CASRFPGTADYEQYF.